Given below is one T cell receptor beta chain in context. As yet, its antigen is unknown. Assay used: immunoSEQ multiplex PCR; TCRdb lists only in-frame clones, some missing. The table has 150,000 to 200,000 clones, around 94% seen once. This specimen belongs to a study of T cell responses to AZD1222 COVID-19 vaccine. Study-wide findings and caveats: Sampling captured repertoires only after the peak T cell response. Spike-specific TCR breadth rose after two AZD1222 doses, and depth rose as well.

The CDR3 has 14 residues. V was clipped by 7 bases and J by 0 bases, with 12 bases between them. Germline CDR1 and CDR2: MDHEN and SYDVKM. The analysis combined second doses at about 4 or about 12 weeks. The sequence was collected from an adult who received the AZD1222 COVID-19 vaccine. The rearrangement joins TRBV28 to TRBJ1-2, with TRBD1 as a possible D gene (5 bases). The sequenced sample was peripheral blood, obtained 28 days after the second AZD1222 dose. CDR3 in DNA: TGTGCCAGCACCCTGGGGGGGGCTAACTATGGCTACACCTTC. Protein product: CASTLGGANYGYTF.